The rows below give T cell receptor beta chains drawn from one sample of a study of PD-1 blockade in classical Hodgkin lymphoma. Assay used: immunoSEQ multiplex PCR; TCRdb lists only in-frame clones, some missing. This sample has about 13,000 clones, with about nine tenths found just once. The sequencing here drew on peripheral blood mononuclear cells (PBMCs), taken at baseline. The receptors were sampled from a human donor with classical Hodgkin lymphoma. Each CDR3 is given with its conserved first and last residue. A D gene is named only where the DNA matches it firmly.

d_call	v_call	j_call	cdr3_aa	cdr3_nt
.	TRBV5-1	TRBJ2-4	CASSLGTLNIQYF	TGCGCCAGCAGCTTGGGCACCCTAAACATTCAGTACTTC
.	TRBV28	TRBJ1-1	CASRDSPNTEAFF	TGTGCCAGCAGGGACTCTCCGAACACTGAAGCTTTCTTT
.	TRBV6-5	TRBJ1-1	CASSPKRGTEAFF	TGTGCCAGCAGCCCTAAAAGGGGCACTGAAGCTTTCTTT
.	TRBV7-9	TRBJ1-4	CASSSTGGVSEKLFF	TGTGCCAGCAGTTCGACCGGGGGAGTAAGTGAAAAACTGTTTTTT
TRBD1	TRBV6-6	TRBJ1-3	CASSYRDSGNTIYF	TGTGCCAGCAGTTACCGGGACAGTGGGAACACCATATATTTT
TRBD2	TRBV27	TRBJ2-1	CASSYGRGIRNEQFF	TGTGCCAGCAGCTACGGGAGGGGTATACGCAATGAGCAGTTCTTC
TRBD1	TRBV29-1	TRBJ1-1	CSVTGGLGTEAFF	TGCAGCGTGACAGGGGGCCTTGGCACTGAAGCTTTCTTT
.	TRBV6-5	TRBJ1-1	CASSYPLNEAFF	TGTGCCAGCAGTTACCCCCTGAATGAAGCTTTCTTT
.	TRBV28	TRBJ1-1	CASSLRGRAGDEAFF	TGTGCCAGCAGTTTAAGGGGGAGGGCAGGCGATGAAGCTTTCTTT